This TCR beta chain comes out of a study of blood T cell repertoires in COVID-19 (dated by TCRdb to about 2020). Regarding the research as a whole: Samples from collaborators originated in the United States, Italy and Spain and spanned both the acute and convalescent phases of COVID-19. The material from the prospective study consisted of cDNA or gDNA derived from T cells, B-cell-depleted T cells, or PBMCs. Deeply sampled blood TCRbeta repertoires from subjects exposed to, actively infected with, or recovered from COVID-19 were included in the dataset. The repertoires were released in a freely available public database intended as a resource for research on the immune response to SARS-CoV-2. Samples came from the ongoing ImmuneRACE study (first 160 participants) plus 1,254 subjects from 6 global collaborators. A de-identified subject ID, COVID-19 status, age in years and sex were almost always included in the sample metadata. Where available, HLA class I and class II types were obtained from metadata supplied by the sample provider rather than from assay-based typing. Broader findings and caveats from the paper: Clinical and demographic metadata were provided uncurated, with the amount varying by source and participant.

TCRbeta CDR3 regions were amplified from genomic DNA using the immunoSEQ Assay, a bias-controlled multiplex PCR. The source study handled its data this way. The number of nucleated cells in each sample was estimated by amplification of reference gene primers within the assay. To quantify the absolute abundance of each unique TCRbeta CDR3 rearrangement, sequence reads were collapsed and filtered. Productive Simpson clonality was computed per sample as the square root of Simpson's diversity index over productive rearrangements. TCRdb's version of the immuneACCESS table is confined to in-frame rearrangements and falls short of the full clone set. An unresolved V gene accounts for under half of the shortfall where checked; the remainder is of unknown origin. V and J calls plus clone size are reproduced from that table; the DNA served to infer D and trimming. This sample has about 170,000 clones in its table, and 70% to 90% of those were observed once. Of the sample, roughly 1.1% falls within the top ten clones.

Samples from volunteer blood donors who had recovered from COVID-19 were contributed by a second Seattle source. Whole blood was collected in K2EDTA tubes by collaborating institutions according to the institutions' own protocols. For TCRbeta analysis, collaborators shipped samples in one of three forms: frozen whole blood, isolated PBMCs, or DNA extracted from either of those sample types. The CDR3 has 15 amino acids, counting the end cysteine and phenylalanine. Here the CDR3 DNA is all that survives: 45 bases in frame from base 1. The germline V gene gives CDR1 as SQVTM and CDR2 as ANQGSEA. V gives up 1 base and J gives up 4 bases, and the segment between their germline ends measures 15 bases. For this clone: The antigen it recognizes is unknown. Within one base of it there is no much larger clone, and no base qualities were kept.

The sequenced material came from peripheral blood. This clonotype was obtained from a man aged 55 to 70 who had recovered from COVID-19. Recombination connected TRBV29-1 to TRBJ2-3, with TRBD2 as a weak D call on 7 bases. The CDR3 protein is CSVEAGGGHSDTQYF. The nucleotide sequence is TGCAGCGTTGAAGCTGGGGGGGGACACTCAGATACGCAGTATTTT.